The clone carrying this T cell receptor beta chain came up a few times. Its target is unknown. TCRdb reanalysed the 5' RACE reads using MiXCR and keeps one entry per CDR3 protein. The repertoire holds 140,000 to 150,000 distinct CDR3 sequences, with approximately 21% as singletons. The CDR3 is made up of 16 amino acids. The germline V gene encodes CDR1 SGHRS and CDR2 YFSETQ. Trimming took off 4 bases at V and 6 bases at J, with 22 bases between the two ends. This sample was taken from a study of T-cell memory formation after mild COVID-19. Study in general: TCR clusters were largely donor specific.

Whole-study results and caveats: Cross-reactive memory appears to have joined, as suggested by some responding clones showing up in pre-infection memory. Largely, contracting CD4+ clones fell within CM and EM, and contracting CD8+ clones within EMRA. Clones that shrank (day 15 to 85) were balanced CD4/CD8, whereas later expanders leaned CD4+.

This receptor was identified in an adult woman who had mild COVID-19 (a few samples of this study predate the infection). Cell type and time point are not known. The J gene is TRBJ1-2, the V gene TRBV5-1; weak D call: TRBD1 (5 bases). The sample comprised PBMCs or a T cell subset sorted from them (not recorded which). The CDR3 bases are TGCGCCAGCAGCATAGGACCCTTCGAGGAGGGGAATGGCTACACCTTC. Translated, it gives CASSIGPFEEGNGYTF.